This TCR beta chain comes out of a study of T-cell memory formation after mild COVID-19. Overall study context: Each donor largely had its own TCR clusters. Study-level points and caveats: Day 15 to 85 contractors were CD4/CD8 balanced; later expanders leaned CD4+. Pre-infection memory carried some responding clones, suggesting that cross-reactive memory joined. CD4+ contracting clones lay mainly in CM and EM, CD8+ ones in EMRA.

One entry per CDR3 protein, called by TCRdb with MiXCR from the 5' RACE reads. The table has roughly 150,000 distinct CDR3 sequences, about an eighth seen once; the top ten hold 3.3%. This CDR3 has 19 residues. Germline CDR1 ENHRY, CDR2 SYGVKD. V was clipped by 0 bases and J by 5 bases, with 25 bases between them. This clonotype occurred a few times. No antigen is known for it. The sequencing sample was made of PBMCs or a T cell subset sorted from them (not recorded which). This chain uses TRBV10-3 with TRBJ2-5; D is uncertain. The TCR was taken from a man in his late teens or twenties who had mild COVID-19 (a few samples of this study predate the infection). Cell type and time point are not known. The CDR3 reads CAISESTLARSRFEETQYF. The CDR3, as DNA: TGTGCCATCAGTGAGTCGACGTTGGCTAGATCCCGATTTGAGGAGACCCAGTACTTC.